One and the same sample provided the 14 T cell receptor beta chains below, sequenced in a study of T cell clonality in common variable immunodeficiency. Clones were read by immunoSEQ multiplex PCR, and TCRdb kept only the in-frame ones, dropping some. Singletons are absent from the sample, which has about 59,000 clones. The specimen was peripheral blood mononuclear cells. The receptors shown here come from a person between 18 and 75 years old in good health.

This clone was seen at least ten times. The part of the CDR3 DNA that was read is TGCAGTGCTACCCGACAGATTAATCAGCCC. Protein product: CSATRQINQP. The full CDR3 reads CSATRQINQPQHF. The rearrangement joins TRBV20-1 to TRBJ1-5, with a weak D call TRBD1 (5 bases). The missing CDR3 end, 3 residues past where the read stops, is filled in from the germline J gene. Looked up from germline, CDR1 is DFQATT and CDR2 is SNEGSKA (reference sequence). This CDR3 has 13 amino acids. Trimming took off 4 bases at V and 4 bases at J, with 11 bases between the two ends.

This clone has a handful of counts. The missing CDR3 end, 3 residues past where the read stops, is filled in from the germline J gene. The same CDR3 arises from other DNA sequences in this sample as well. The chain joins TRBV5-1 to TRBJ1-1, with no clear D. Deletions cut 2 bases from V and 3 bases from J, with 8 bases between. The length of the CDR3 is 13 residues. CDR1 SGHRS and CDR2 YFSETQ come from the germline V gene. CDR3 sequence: CASSLDGDTEAFF. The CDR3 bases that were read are TGCGCCAGCAGCTTAGACGGGGACACTGAA.

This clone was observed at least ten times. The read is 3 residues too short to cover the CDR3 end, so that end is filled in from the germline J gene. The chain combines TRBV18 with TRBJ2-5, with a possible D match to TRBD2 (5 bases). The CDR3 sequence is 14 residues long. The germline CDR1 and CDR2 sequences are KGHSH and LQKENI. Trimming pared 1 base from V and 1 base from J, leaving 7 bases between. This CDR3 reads CASSPLEGQETQYF. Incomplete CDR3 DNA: TGTGCCAGCTCACCACTTGAGGGCCAAGAGACC.

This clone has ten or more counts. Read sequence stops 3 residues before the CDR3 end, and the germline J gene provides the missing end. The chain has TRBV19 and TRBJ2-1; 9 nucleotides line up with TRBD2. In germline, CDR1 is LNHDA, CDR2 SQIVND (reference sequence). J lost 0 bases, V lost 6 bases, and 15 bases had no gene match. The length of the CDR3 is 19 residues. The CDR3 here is CASRPSRSGRPSSYNEQFF. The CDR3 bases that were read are TGTGCCAGTAGACCCTCGAGAAGCGGGAGGCCTAGCTCCTACAATGAG.

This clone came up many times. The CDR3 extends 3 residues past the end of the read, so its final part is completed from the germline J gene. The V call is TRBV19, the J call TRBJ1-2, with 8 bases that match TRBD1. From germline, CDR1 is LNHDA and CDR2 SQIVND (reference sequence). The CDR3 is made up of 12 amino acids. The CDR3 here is CASTEDRVVYTF. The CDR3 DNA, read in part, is TGTGCCAGTACCGAGGACAGGGTCGTC.

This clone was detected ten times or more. The covered CDR3 bases are TGTGCCAGCAGTGGACAGGGAACTGAA. This codes for CASSGQGTE. The full CDR3 reads CASSGQGTEAFF. The J gene is TRBJ1-1, the V gene TRBV6-1; TRBD1 matches 7 bases. Coverage ceases 3 residues before the CDR3 finishes, and the germline J gene fills in the end. Germline-derived CDR1 and CDR2 are MNHNS and SASEGT. The junction had 1 base not matched to a gene; V was cut back by 4 bases and J by 5 bases. The CDR3 runs 12 residues.

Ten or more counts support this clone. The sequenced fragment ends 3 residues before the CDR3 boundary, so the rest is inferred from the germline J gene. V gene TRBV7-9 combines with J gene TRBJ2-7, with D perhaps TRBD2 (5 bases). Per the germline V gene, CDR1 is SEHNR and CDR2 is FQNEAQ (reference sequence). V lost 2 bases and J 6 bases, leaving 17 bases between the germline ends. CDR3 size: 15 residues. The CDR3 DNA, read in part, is TGTGCCAGCAGCTTATTTTCCGGGGTTGAGGTCGAG. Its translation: CASSLFSGVEVE. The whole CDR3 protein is CASSLFSGVEVEQYF.

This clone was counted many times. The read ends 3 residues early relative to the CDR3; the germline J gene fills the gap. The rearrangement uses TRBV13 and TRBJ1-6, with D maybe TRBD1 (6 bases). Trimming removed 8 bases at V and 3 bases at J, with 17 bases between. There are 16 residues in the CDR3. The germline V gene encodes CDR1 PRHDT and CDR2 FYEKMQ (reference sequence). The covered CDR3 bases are TGTGCCAGCGGACCGGGGGGCGCAAGCTATAATTCACCC. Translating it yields CASGPGGASYNSP. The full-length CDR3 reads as CASGPGGASYNSPLHF. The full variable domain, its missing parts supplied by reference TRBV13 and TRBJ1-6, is AAGVIQSPRHLIKEKRETATLKCYPIPRHDTVYWYQQGPGQDPQFLISFYEKMQSDKGSIPDRFSAQQFSDYHSELNMSSLELGDSALYFCASGPGGASYNSPLHFGNGTRLTVT.

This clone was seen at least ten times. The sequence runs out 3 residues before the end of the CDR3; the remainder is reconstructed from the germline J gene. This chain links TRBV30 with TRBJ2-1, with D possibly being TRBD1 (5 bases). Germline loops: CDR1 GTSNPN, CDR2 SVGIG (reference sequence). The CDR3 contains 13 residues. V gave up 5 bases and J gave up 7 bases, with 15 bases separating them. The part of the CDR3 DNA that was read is TGTGCCTGGGGCTCACAGGCCCCTAATGAG. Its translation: CAWGSQAPNE. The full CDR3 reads CAWGSQAPNEQFF. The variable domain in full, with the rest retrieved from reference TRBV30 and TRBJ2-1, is SQTIHQWPATLVQPVGSPLSLECTVEGTSNPNLYWYRQAAGRGLQLLFYSVGIGQISSEVPQNLSASRPQDRQFILSSKKLLLSDSGFYLCAWGSQAPNEQFFGPGTRLTVL.

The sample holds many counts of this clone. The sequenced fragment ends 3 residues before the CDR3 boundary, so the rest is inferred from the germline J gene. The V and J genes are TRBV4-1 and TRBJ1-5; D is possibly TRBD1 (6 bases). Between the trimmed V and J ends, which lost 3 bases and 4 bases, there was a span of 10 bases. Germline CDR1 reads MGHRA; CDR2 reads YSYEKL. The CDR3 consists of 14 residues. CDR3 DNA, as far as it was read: TGCGCCAGCAGCCAGGGACACCTTAATCAGCCC. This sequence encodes CASSQGHLNQP. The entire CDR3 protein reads CASSQGHLNQPQHF.

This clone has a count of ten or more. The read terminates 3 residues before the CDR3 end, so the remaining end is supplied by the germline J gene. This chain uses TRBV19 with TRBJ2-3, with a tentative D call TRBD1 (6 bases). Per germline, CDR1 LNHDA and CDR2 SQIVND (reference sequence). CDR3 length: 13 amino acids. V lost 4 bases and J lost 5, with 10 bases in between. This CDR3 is CASSTGVRDTQYF. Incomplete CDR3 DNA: TGTGCCAGTAGTACAGGGGTTCGAGATACG.

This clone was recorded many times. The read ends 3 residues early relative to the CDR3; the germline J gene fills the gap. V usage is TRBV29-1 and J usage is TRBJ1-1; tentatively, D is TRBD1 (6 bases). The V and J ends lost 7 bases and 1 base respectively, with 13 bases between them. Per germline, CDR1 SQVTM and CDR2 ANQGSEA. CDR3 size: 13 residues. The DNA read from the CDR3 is TGCAGCGCCGACAGGAAACAGAACACTGAA. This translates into CSADRKQNTE. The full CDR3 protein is CSADRKQNTEAFF.

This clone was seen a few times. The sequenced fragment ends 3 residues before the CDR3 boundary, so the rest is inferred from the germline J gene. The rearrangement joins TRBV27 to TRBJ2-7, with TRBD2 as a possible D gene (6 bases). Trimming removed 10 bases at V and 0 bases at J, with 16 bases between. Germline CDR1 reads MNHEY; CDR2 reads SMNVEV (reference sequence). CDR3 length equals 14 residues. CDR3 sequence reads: CATQGSSDSYEQYF. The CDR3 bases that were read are TGTGCCACGCAAGGATCTAGCGACTCCTACGAG.

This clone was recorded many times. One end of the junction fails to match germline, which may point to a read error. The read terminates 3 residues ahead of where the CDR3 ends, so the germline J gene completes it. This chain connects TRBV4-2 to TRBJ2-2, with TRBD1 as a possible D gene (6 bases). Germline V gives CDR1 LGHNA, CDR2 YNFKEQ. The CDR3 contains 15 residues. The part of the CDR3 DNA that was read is TGCGCCAGCAGCCCGGGCCAGGGGCGAGCCGGGGAG. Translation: CASSPGQGRAGE. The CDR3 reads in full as CASSPGQGRAGELFF.